A single sample gave rise to the 26 T cell receptor beta chains below, sequenced in a study of cytomegalovirus exposure and HLA in healthy donors. Assay: immunoSEQ multiplex PCR; the TCRdb copy retains only in-frame clones and omits some. The table includes 300,000 to 400,000 clones, roughly 88% detected once. The specimen sequenced was PBMCs. The receptors derive from a man aged 25 to 40 in good health and CMV-seronegative.

This rearrangement joins TRBV5-1 to TRBJ2-1; D remains ambiguous. Trimming stripped 3 bases from V and 6 bases from J, with 13 bases between. CDR1 is SGHRS and CDR2 is YFSETQ in the germline V gene. CDR3 length equals 14 residues. The CDR3 DNA sequence: TGCGCCAGCAGCTATGACGCGGCATCCAATGAGCAGTTCTTC. Protein sequence: CASSYDAASNEQFF.

The V gene is TRBV10-2, the J gene TRBJ1-1; TRBD1 might be the D (6 bases). Trimming removed 3 bases at V and 3 bases at J, with 11 bases between. The CDR3 is 14 amino acids. Germline V gene lookup returns CDR1 WSHSY and CDR2 SAAADI. The CDR3 loop is CASSDRGVDTEAFF. The CDR3 region has the DNA TGCGCCAGCAGTGACAGGGGCGTCGACACTGAAGCTTTCTTT.

This sequence joins TRBV5-1 and TRBJ2-1; the D gene is possibly TRBD2 (5 bases). Per germline, CDR1 SGHRS and CDR2 YFSETQ. The V end was cut by 0 bases, the J end by 4 bases, with 14 bases between. This CDR3 has 16 residues. CDR3 loop: CASSLERTGYYNEQFF. CDR3 sequence (DNA): TGCGCCAGCAGCTTGGAACGGACTGGGTATTACAATGAGCAGTTCTTC.

A few counts support this clone. This chain uses TRBV18 with TRBJ2-7, with D possibly matching TRBD1 (6 bases). Between the trimmed V and J ends, which lost 0 bases and 2 bases, there was a span of 11 bases. Germline lookup yields CDR1 KGHSH and CDR2 LQKENI. The CDR3 is 15 residues long. The CDR3 sequence is CASSPPTGQTYEQYF. CDR3 nucleotide sequence: TGTGCCAGCTCACCACCTACTGGACAGACCTACGAGCAGTACTTC.

The chain links TRBV2 to TRBJ2-3; TRBD2 matches at 7 bases. Trimming took 6 bases from V and 3 from J; bases not matched to a gene: 9. Germline loops: CDR1 SNHLY, CDR2 FYNNEI. This CDR3 is 15 amino acids long. Here the CDR3 DNA reads TGTGCCAGCAGGAGTCCGGGGGGAGGAACAGATACGCAGTATTTT. Protein product: CASRSPGGGTDTQYF.

This clone appeared once. The chain joins TRBV6-5 to TRBJ2-7; D is possibly TRBD2 (6 bases). The CDR3 length is 13 residues. CDR1 and CDR2 (germline): MNHEY, SVGAGI. V lost 5 bases and J lost 2, with 10 bases in between. CDR3 amino acids: CASSDGGPYEQYF. DNA of the CDR3: TGTGCCAGCAGTGACGGGGGACCCTACGAGCAGTACTTC.

The chain couples TRBV5-1 to TRBJ2-5; 9 nucleotides align to TRBD1. Germline-derived CDR1 and CDR2 are SGHRS and YFSETQ. The CDR3 loop spans 14 amino acids. J was trimmed by 2 bases and V by 4 bases; bases with no gene match: 3. In nucleotides, the CDR3 is TGCGCCAGCAGCGTACAGGGGGCTCAAGAGACCCAGTACTTC. This sequence encodes CASSVQGAQETQYF.

The table lists this clone with a count of one. V is TRBV5-4 and J is TRBJ2-7; 9 positions agree with TRBD1. CDR1 SGHNT and CDR2 YYREEE come from the germline V gene (reference sequence). The trim removed 6 bases at V and 2 bases at J, leaving 6 bases unmatched. The CDR3 is 14 amino acids. Written as DNA, the CDR3 is TGTGCCAGCACCCTGGACAGGGGAACCTACGAGCAGTACTTC. Its protein product is CASTLDRGTYEQYF.

This clone was observed a few times. This chain connects TRBV15 to TRBJ2-7, with D perhaps TRBD2 (6 bases). This CDR3 spans 14 amino acids. The germline V gene has CDR1 LNHNV and CDR2 YYDKDF (reference sequence). Trimming removed 1 base at V and 2 bases at J, with 9 bases between. In DNA, the CDR3 is TGTGCCACCAGCAGAGGGGCGGGAACCTACGAGCAGTACTTC. Translating gives CATSRGAGTYEQYF.

The chain has TRBV5-5 and TRBJ1-5, with 7 nucleotides matching TRBD1. Trimming took 2 bases from V and 4 from J; bases not matched to a gene: 3. CDR3 length: 14 residues. Germline CDR1 SGHKS, CDR2 YYEKEE (reference sequence). CDR3 region: CASSFRDRNQPQHF. CDR3 DNA sequence: TGTGCCAGCAGCTTCCGGGACAGAAATCAGCCCCAGCATTTT.

The chain has TRBV5-4 and TRBJ1-2; 7 bases match TRBD1. Germline assignment: CDR1 SGHNT and CDR2 YYREEE (reference sequence). Trimming at V came to 1 base and at J to 6 bases, leaving 3 bases not matched to a gene. The CDR3 sequence is 13 residues long. CDR3 in DNA: TGTGCCAGCAGCTTGCAGGGGGGTCATGGCTACACCTTC. The encoded protein is CASSLQGGHGYTF.

The V gene is TRBV5-4, the J gene TRBJ2-3, with 10 bases aligning to TRBD2. CDR3 length: 15 amino acids. Germline trimming cut 0 bases from V and 3 bases from J; bases unmatched to any gene: 1. CDR1 is SGHNT and CDR2 is YYREEE in the germline V gene (reference sequence). The CDR3 here is CASSLASGGTDTQYF. Here the CDR3 DNA reads TGTGCCAGCAGCTTGGCTAGCGGGGGTACAGATACGCAGTATTTT.

V and J are TRBV4-1 and TRBJ2-3; TRBD2 aligns across 11 bases. The CDR3 extends over 16 amino acids. The ends lost 4 bases at V and 5 bases at J; junction bases unmatched: 8. Germline loops: CDR1 MGHRA, CDR2 YSYEKL. DNA of the CDR3: TGCGCCAGCAGCCGGGGACTAGCGGTCGCGCGAGATACGCAGTATTTT. It is translated as CASSRGLAVARDTQYF.

The CDR3 nucleotides are TGTGCCAGCAGCTTAACCGGGACAGGTTCACAATTGGTTGCTTTCTTT. Its translation: CASSLTGTGSQLVAFF. This chain links TRBV7-9 with TRBJ1-1, with 8 bases identical to TRBD1. This CDR3 has 16 amino acids. V trimming: 2 bases; J trimming: 11 bases; junction bases outside the gene matches: 16. The germline CDR1 and CDR2 sequences are SEHNR and FQNEAQ (reference sequence). The full variable domain, with the rest looked up from reference TRBV7-9 and TRBJ1-1, is DTGVSQNPRHKITKRGQNVTFRCDPISEHNRLYWYRQTLGQGPEFLTYFQNEAQLEKSRLLSDRFSAERPKGSFSTLEIQRTEQGDSAMYLCASSLTGTGSQLVAFFGQGTRLTVV.

The chain is built from TRBV27 and TRBJ1-1; the D gene is possibly TRBD1 (5 bases). The germline CDR1 and CDR2 sequences are MNHEY and SMNVEV (reference sequence). The length of the CDR3 is 14 residues. The germline V and J ends were trimmed by 3 bases and 1 base, with 9 bases remaining between them. CDR3 in amino acids: CASSFRGENTEAFF. In DNA, the CDR3 is TGTGCCAGCAGTTTCCGGGGGGAGAACACTGAAGCTTTCTTT.

The CDR3 spells CASSSSDSSNQPQHF. The CDR3 DNA is TGTGCCAGCAGTTCTTCTGACAGCTCCAATCAGCCCCAGCATTTT. V usage is TRBV6-1 and J usage is TRBJ1-5; tentative D call: TRBD1 (5 bases). Deletions cut 5 bases from V and 3 bases from J, with 14 bases between. The germline gives CDR1 MNHNS, CDR2 SASEGT. The CDR3 sequence is 15 residues long.

Regarding this clone: Other DNA sequences in the same sample also yield this CDR3. The rearrangement links TRBV5-1 to TRBJ1-1; D is perhaps TRBD1 (5 bases). Trimming removed 1 base at V and 4 bases at J, with 5 bases between. The CDR3 totals 12 residues. The germline gives CDR1 SGHRS, CDR2 YFSETQ. In nucleotides, the CDR3 is TGCGCCAGCAGCTTGCAGGGCACTGAAGCTTTCTTT. Translated: CASSLQGTEAFF. Based on the CDR3 plus reference TRBV5-1 and TRBJ1-1, the full variable domain is KAGVTQTPRYLIKTRGQQVTLSCSPISGHRSVSWYQQTPGQGLQFLFEYFSETQRNKGNFPGRFSGRQFSNSRSEMNVSTLELGDSALYLCASSLQGTEAFFGQGTRLTVV.

The rearrangement links TRBV4-1 to TRBJ1-5, with 10 bases aligning to TRBD1. Looked up from germline, CDR1 is MGHRA and CDR2 is YSYEKL. The V and J ends lost 0 bases and 0 bases, in that order; junction bases with no gene match: 8. The CDR3 is made up of 19 amino acids. CDR3 residues: CASSQEPGQGVYSNQPQHF. The CDR3, as DNA: TGCGCCAGCAGCCAAGAACCCGGACAGGGGGTATATAGCAATCAGCCCCAGCATTTT.

This clone was seen just once. The chain carries TRBV25-1 and TRBJ2-4; no clear D gene. Germline V lookup: CDR1 MGHDK, CDR2 SYGVNS. The CDR3 extends over 12 amino acids. Trimming took 6 bases from V and 3 from J, leaving 6 bases between them. The CDR3 here is CASSHGKNIQYF. CDR3 sequence (DNA): TGTGCCAGCAGCCACGGCAAAAACATTCAGTACTTC. The full variable domain, with the rest looked up from reference TRBV25-1 and TRBJ2-4, is EADIYQTPRYLVIGTGKKITLECSQTMGHDKMYWYQQDPGMELHLIHYSYGVNSTEKGDLSSESTVSRIRTEHFPLTLESARPSHTSQYLCASSHGKNIQYFGAGTRLSVL.

The J gene is TRBJ2-7, the V gene TRBV4-3; TRBD2 is a possible D gene (6 bases). The CDR3 has 15 residues. In germline, CDR1 is LGHNA, CDR2 YSLEER. The germline V and J ends were trimmed by 4 bases and 3 bases, with 16 bases remaining between them. The CDR3 DNA reads TGCGCCAGCAGCCCCGAGGCCCGGGGGAACTACGAGCAGTACTTC. It codes for CASSPEARGNYEQYF.

The chain employs TRBV9 and TRBJ2-3; no clear D gene. CDR1 is SGDLS and CDR2 is YYNGEE in the germline V gene. The CDR3 loop spans 19 amino acids. Trimming removed 1 base from V and 2 bases from J, with 23 bases in between. The CDR3 spells CASSVSPNPFLPPTDTQYF. The CDR3 DNA is TGTGCCAGCAGCGTATCCCCCAACCCCTTTCTACCCCCCACAGATACGCAGTATTTT.

This clone was seen a handful of times. The V call is TRBV9, the J call TRBJ1-4; D is unclear. The V and J ends lost 3 bases and 5 bases respectively, with 17 bases between them. The CDR3 has 16 residues. The germline V gene has CDR1 SGDLS and CDR2 YYNGEE. DNA for the CDR3: TGTGCCAGCAGCGCCCCCGGAGGGCTCGGGAATGAAAAACTGTTTTTT. It is translated as CASSAPGGLGNEKLFF.

This clone has just one count. This chain links TRBV11-2 with TRBJ2-5; 7 positions match TRBD1. The germline gives CDR1 SGHAT, CDR2 FQNNGV. The J segment lost 5 bases and the V segment lost 5 bases, leaving 5 bases of the junction unmatched. The CDR3 extends over 13 amino acids. CDR3 coding DNA: TGTGCCAGCAGCCCAGGGGGTTGGGAGACCCAGTACTTC. It yields the protein CASSPGGWETQYF.

V and J are TRBV7-9 and TRBJ2-1; no clear D. The CDR3 length is 15 residues. Germline V gives CDR1 SEHNR, CDR2 FQNEAQ (reference sequence). Trimming removed 1 base at V and 8 bases at J, with 15 bases between. CDR3 DNA: TGTGCCAGCAGCTTAGTATCGGCAGGTCCCCATGAGCAGTTCTTC. Encoded protein: CASSLVSAGPHEQFF.

The V and J genes are TRBV28 and TRBJ1-5; no clear D. The germline V gene encodes CDR1 MDHEN and CDR2 SYDVKM. With 4 bases removed from V and 5 bases from J, the gap between germline ends came to 3 bases. The CDR3 length is 11 residues. The CDR3 region is CASSSDQPQHF. The DNA of the CDR3 is TGTGCCAGCAGTTCGGATCAGCCCCAGCATTTT.

The rearrangement joins TRBV4-3 to TRBJ2-1, with D perhaps TRBD2 (5 bases). V lost 0 bases and J lost 0, with 9 bases in between. There are 16 residues in the CDR3. The germline gives CDR1 LGHNA, CDR2 YSLEER. Here the CDR3 reads CASSQELGSSYNEQFF. The CDR3 nucleotides read TGCGCCAGCAGCCAAGAACTGGGGAGCTCCTACAATGAGCAGTTCTTC.